This entry describes one T cell receptor beta chain. The entry originates in a study of blood T cell repertoires in COVID-19. Study details: Sites in the United States, Italy and Spain provided acute and convalescent COVID-19 samples. Nucleic acid was either cDNA or gDNA, and it came from T cells, B-cell-depleted T cells, or PBMCs.

Original methodology: Estimated nucleated cell counts came from reference gene primer amplification. Measured with immunoSEQ multiplex PCR; TCRdb has only the in-frame clones, and not every one. The DNA was the basis for D and trimming; V, J and clone size are from that table. Here the sample spans roughly 120,000 clones, approximately 90% being singletons. Per the germline V gene, CDR1 is MNHEY and CDR2 is SMNVEV (reference sequence). This CDR3 region has 15 residues. Trimming left V 4 bases short and J 7 bases short, with 19 bases between. This chain connects TRBV27 to TRBJ1-2; the D is unclear. The TCR comes from a woman between 50 and 59 years old with acute or convalescent COVID-19. The specimen sequenced was peripheral blood. The CDR3 DNA sequence: TGTGCCAGCAGTTCAACCTGGACTTCCCTGGGTGGCTACACCTTC. This encodes CASSSTWTSLGGYTF.